The clone carrying this T cell receptor (beta chain) was recorded at least ten times. The ends were cut back, 4 bases at V and 10 bases at J, with 17 bases in the middle. The length of the CDR3 is 14 residues. From the RT-PCR reads, TCRdb called clonotypes with MiXCR, one entry per CDR3 protein. Of about 610,000 distinct CDR3 sequences in the sample, around 15% were seen once. This specimen comes from a study of response to subunit inactivated influenza vaccine. The chain has TRBV12-3 or TRBV12-4 and TRBJ2-1, with D possibly being TRBD1 (6 bases). This clonotype was sampled from a middle-aged man who received an inactivated influenza vaccine. Source: PBMCs from blood, taken approximately 13 days after vaccination. The CDR3 loop is CASSSYTGKGEQFF. CDR3 DNA: TGTGCCAGCAGTTCCTATACAGGGAAAGGGGAGCAGTTCTTC.